This T cell receptor (beta chain) stems from a study of T cell repertoires in cytomegalovirus infection (dated by TCRdb to the late 2010s). For the wider study: Alongside well-studied HLA-B-restricted epitopes, the peptide stimulations were aimed at recently identified HLA-C-restricted CMV epitopes, whose presentation resists viral immunomodulation. Donor HLA type was relevant to the analysis, as public TCR beta signatures indicated carriage of CMV infection together with the matching HLA type. Results the study describes overall, beyond this receptor: Carriers of CMV infection plus the relevant HLA type were discriminated by the cumulative frequency of public TCR beta family members in the study cohort and in an independent roughly 340-donor cohort. The ex vivo response was dominated by HLA-C-restricted CMV-specific TCR beta clonotypes, and the single most frequent clonotype in two of eight donors was supplied by these HLA-C-restricted clonotypes.

TCRdb shows the sequencer as Illumina HiSeq 1500. The raw public reads went through TCRdb reprocessing: fastp at Q25, MiXCR clone calling, in-frame beta chains kept. Entries that share a CDR3 protein sequence are merged under the most common genes and DNA. Here the sample has around 81,000 distinct CDR3 sequences; approximately 42% occur a single time. The top ten clonotypes cover approximately 95% of the sample. From the germline V gene (reference sequence), CDR1 is SEHNR and CDR2 is FQNEAQ. The CDR3 runs 17 amino acids, cysteine and phenylalanine included. Kept here is only the CDR3 DNA, which spans 51 bases and is read in frame from base 1. Clipping removes 4 bases from V and 9 bases from J, with 13 as the unmatched junction base count. A word on this clonotype: It has no known antigen specificity. Within one base of it there is no much larger clone, and no base qualities were kept.

The treatment or condition tag for this specimen amounts to: in vitro stimulation with specific CMV peptide epitopes to enrich CMV-specific T cells. The V and J segments used are TRBV7-9 and TRBJ2-2; 11 bases in the middle match TRBD1. The sequenced sample was CD8+ T cells from cultured PBMCs, obtained from culture after CMV antigen stimulation. The TCR originated in a human donor in good health (CMV status not recorded). Some clones in this sample may be carry-over from other donors' samples. The DNA sequence reads TGTGCCAGCAGCTGGAAACCGGGACAGGGGGACAACCGGGAGCTGTTTTTT. Translated, this is CASSWKPGQGDNRELFF.